This TCR beta chain was obtained from a study of shared clonotypes between healthy human individuals (dated by TCRdb to 2019 to 2021). At the level of the whole study: The cohort comprised two women and three men aged 18 to 49 years. Blood TCR repertoires of about 5 healthy adults were deeply sequenced to estimate repertoire size and the extent of clonotype sharing between individuals. Leukapheresis yielded between about 0.9 and 9.5 billion PBMCs per donor. To increase sequencing depth and limit assay-specific biases, different laboratories used diverse techniques to prepare libraries and sequence TCR repertoires.

What the research found in general, with its limitations: Only blood was sampled, and tissue TCR repertoires likely differ from those in blood. Pairwise subsampling indicated that sequencing depth was expected to affect the degree of clonotype sharing among donors. The genetic and exposure-history diversity represented was limited by the small number of donors.

CDR1 and CDR2 are read off the germline V gene as SGHRS and YFSETQ. The CDR3, from cysteine to phenylalanine, totals 12 residues. This entry keeps only the CDR3 DNA: 36 bases, framed from base 1. V is shortened by 0 bases, J by 10 bases, and the region joining them spans 10 bases. The donors were healthy, HIV-negative adults with no recently reported acute infections or vaccinations. Every donor was a Caucasian adult living in Nashville, Tennessee, USA. For unsorted samples, roughly 81 million PBMCs were counted and genomic DNA was extracted with the QIAamp DNA Blood Mini kit. Blood was collected by leukapheresis, and PBMCs were isolated by Ficoll-Histopaque density gradient centrifugation and then cryopreserved in liquid nitrogen vapor phase. Remarks on this clone: Its recognized antigen is unknown. One base away there is no much larger clone; base qualities are not given.

Using the deep immunoSEQ assay, multiplex PCR amplified TCR CDR3 regions from genomic DNA. Extracted genomic DNA from each cell subset was distributed evenly across all wells of several immunoSEQ 96-well plates, and each plate was treated as a replicate. For unsorted PBMC, roughly 0.3 ug genomic DNA, equal to tens of thousands of T cell genomes, was loaded into each replicate PCR. Ten immunoSEQ deep assay plates were used to sequence unsorted PBMC genomic DNA. The purified libraries were quantified using a Qubit 3.0 fluorometer, sized with a Bioanalyzer 2100, and then quantified again using the KAPA Library Quantification kit. A separate single-read 150-cycle Illumina NextSeq 550 flow cell was used to sequence each immunoSEQ 96-well plate. In the original analysis: The immunoSEQ output contained only junctional sequences without quality scores, so filtering could not match that applied to full-length reads. To assign V/J genes and CDR3, sequences were annotated against IMGT germline references using PyIR, a Python wrapper for IgBLAST v1.9. Reads were filtered out if the reads had weak V/J assignments (E-value above 1e-6), no CDR3, stop codons, out-of-frame junctions, or ambiguous translated residues. V3J clonotypes were defined by identical inferred V gene, J gene, and CDR3 amino acid sequence. To compute the percentage overlap between repertoires, the number of shared unique clonotypes was divided by the size of the smaller repertoire. Richness of each repertoire was evaluated using RTK rarefaction, the Chao1 estimator, and Recon v2.1 estimates of unobserved clonotypes. TCRdb limited this immuneACCESS table to in-frame rearrangements with V and J called. A share of clones is missing; checked studies link under half to unresolved V genes, and the rest is unexplained. V and J calls plus clone size are reproduced from that table; the DNA served to infer D and trimming. Counted in this sample were some 470,000 clones; about 79% of them appeared once. 13% of the sample is held by the ten biggest clonotypes.

Sequenced input: PBMCs. The rearrangement combines TRBV5-1 with TRBJ2-5, with the identity of the D gene unclear. This clonotype was sampled from a middle-aged woman in good health. Some clones in this sample may be carry-over from other donors' samples. The encoded CDR3 is CASSLVREDQYF. The sequenced DNA is TGCGCCAGCAGCTTGGTTAGGGAAGACCAGTACTTC.